The 32 T cell receptor beta chains presented below share a single source sample, sequenced in a study of blood T cell repertoires in COVID-19. Only in-frame clones appear in the TCRdb table, and some are missing; sequencing was by immunoSEQ multiplex PCR. Here the sample spans 290,000 or so clones, approximately 90% being singletons. The material sequenced was peripheral blood. The receptors shown here come from a woman between 25 and 40 years old with COVID-19, enrolled during active disease.

This rearrangement joins TRBV9 to TRBJ2-3; D may be TRBD2 (6 bases). Germline values: CDR1 SGDLS, CDR2 YYNGEE. V gave up 0 bases and J gave up 4 bases, with 9 bases separating them. The CDR3 contains 14 residues. In DNA form, the CDR3 reads TGTGCCAGCAGCGTAGGATGGGGGGCAGATACGCAGTATTTT. The encoded protein is CASSVGWGADTQYF.

This rearrangement joins TRBV5-8 to TRBJ2-1; TRBD2 is a possible D gene (6 bases). The CDR3 is made up of 16 amino acids. V dropped 0 bases and J dropped 2 bases, with 12 bases sitting between them. Germline lookup yields CDR1 SGHTS and CDR2 YDEGEE. The CDR3 DNA is TGTGCCAGCAGCTTGGGTGGCGGGAACACCTACAATGAGCAGTTCTTC. It yields the protein CASSLGGGNTYNEQFF.

This clone has only one observation. The V call is TRBV6-4, the J call TRBJ2-1, with 9 bases identical to TRBD2. With 6 bases clipped from V and 2 bases from J, the junction kept 5 bases outside the gene matches. This CDR3 contains 15 residues. The V gene's germline CDR1 is MRHNA and CDR2 SNTAGT. CDR3 sequence (DNA): TGTGCCAGCAGGAGGACTAGCGACACCTACAATGAGCAGTTCTTC. It is translated as CASRRTSDTYNEQFF.

The rearrangement links TRBV7-9 to TRBJ2-7, with TRBD1 as a possible D gene (6 bases). V lost 5 bases to trimming and J lost 2 bases, with 7 bases between them. The germline V gene has CDR1 SEHNR and CDR2 FQNEAQ (reference sequence). The CDR3 runs to 12 residues. The CDR3 sequence is CASSQGPYEQYF. DNA of the CDR3: TGTGCCAGCAGCCAGGGGCCCTACGAGCAGTACTTC.

This clone occurred a few times. The chain couples TRBV7-9 to TRBJ1-1; D is uncertain. CDR1 is SEHNR and CDR2 is FQNEAQ in the germline V gene (reference sequence). The CDR3 consists of 15 residues. Trimming shortened V by 1 base and J by 2 bases, and 11 bases separated the two germline ends. CDR3 loop: CASSLDGDFNTEAFF. The CDR3 DNA sequence: TGTGCCAGCAGCTTAGATGGAGACTTTAACACTGAAGCTTTCTTT.

This clone was counted a few times. The chain couples TRBV12-3 or TRBV12-4 to TRBJ1-1; 9 nucleotides match TRBD1. The CDR3 extends over 13 amino acids. V was clipped by 6 bases and J by 10 bases; unmatched bases: 9. CDR3: CASRVTRQGGAFF. CDR3 in DNA: TGTGCCAGCAGGGTCACCCGACAGGGGGGAGCTTTCTTT.

This clone was counted once. The chain combines TRBV29-1 with TRBJ2-1, with a weak D call TRBD2 (5 bases). Germline CDR1 is SQVTM and CDR2 is ANQGSEA. The CDR3 is 10 residues long. The V end lost 5 bases, the J end lost 9 bases, and 8 bases lay between the germline ends. The CDR3 region is CSVFRGEQFF. CDR3 coding DNA: TGCAGCGTTTTCCGGGGTGAGCAGTTCTTC.

The chain recombines TRBV10-3 with TRBJ2-5, with 9 bases that match TRBD1. This CDR3 comprises 16 residues. J lost 4 bases, V lost 6 bases, and 12 bases had no gene match. Germline V gene lookup returns CDR1 ENHRY and CDR2 SYGVKD. DNA of the CDR3: TGTGCCATCAGCGGAGTCGGGACAGGGTTTGTAGAGACCCAGTACTTC. Encoded protein: CAISGVGTGFVETQYF.

CDR3 bases: TGTGCCAGCAGTAAAATATTTGGTACAGACAGCTCCTACGAGCAGTACTTC. Its protein product is CASSKIFGTDSSYEQYF. The chain links TRBV11-2 to TRBJ2-7; possibly TRBD1 for D (5 bases). V was trimmed by 6 bases and J by 0 bases, leaving 21 bases between them. The CDR3 sequence is 17 residues long. Germline V lookup: CDR1 SGHAT, CDR2 FQNNGV. The complete variable domain, with remaining parts taken from reference TRBV11-2 and TRBJ2-7, reads EAGVAQSPRYKIIEKRQSVAFWCNPISGHATLYWYQQILGQGPKLLIQFQNNGVVDDSQLPKDRFSAERLKGVDSTLKIQPAKLEDSAVYLCASSKIFGTDSSYEQYFGPGTRLTVT.

This clone was observed a handful of times. V is TRBV7-9 and J is TRBJ1-2, with 9 bases matching TRBD1. This CDR3 is built from 16 residues. The germline CDR1 and CDR2 sequences are SEHNR and FQNEAQ (reference sequence). After removal of 5 bases from V and 4 bases from J, the junction contained 11 bases not matched to a gene. Here the CDR3 DNA reads TGTGCCAGCAGCCCCACCGGGACAGGGTTCCTCTATGGCTACACCTTC. Protein product: CASSPTGTGFLYGYTF.

This chain joins TRBV19 and TRBJ1-5, with D perhaps TRBD1 (6 bases). V was shortened by 4 bases and J by 2 bases, with 15 bases between the two germline ends. Per germline, CDR1 LNHDA and CDR2 SQIVND (reference sequence). CDR3 length: 16 residues. The CDR3 loop reads CASSTGGASGNQPQHF. CDR3 in DNA: TGTGCCAGTAGTACTGGGGGGGCGAGTGGCAATCAGCCCCAGCATTTT.

The chain is built from TRBV4-1 and TRBJ2-7; 11 bases fit TRBD2. V was pared by 4 bases and J by 2 bases, with 10 bases of the junction left unmatched. The CDR3 loop spans 17 amino acids. Germline V gene data show CDR1 as MGHRA and CDR2 as YSYEKL. Written as DNA, the CDR3 is TGCGCCAGCAGCCCGGTTCCGGGACTAGCGGATCCCTACGAGCAGTACTTC. It specifies CASSPVPGLADPYEQYF.

The rearrangement joins TRBV30 to TRBJ1-5; D gene unclear. This CDR3 is 16 amino acids long. In germline, CDR1 is GTSNPN, CDR2 SVGIG (reference sequence). Trimming cost V 0 bases and J 6 bases, with 18 bases left between them. CDR3 amino acids: CAWSVEGSHFGQPQHF. In DNA form, the CDR3 reads TGTGCCTGGAGTGTAGAGGGCAGCCATTTCGGTCAGCCCCAGCATTTT.

The chain uses TRBV27 and TRBJ2-6; D is perhaps TRBD1 (5 bases). The CDR3 is made up of 16 amino acids. V gave up 5 bases and J gave up 11 bases, with 22 bases separating them. Germline V gene sequence: CDR1 MNHEY, CDR2 SMNVEV (reference sequence). CDR3: CASSQKGEAWGHVLTF. CDR3 bases: TGTGCCAGCAGTCAGAAGGGTGAAGCCTGGGGCCACGTCCTGACTTTC.

This chain joins TRBV19 and TRBJ2-7; the match to TRBD1 covers 7 bases. V dropped 3 bases and J dropped 3; count of bases not matched to a gene: 5. There are 14 residues in the CDR3. CDR1 and CDR2 from the germline V gene are LNHDA and SQIVND (reference sequence). Here the CDR3 DNA reads TGTGCCAGTAGTATCGGGACAGCCTACTACGAGCAGTACTTC. Translating it yields CASSIGTAYYEQYF.

This clone has only one observation. The chain has TRBV5-1 and TRBJ2-1; 11 bases are a match to TRBD2. V shed 4 bases and J 0 bases; nucleotides not matched to a gene: 15. This CDR3 spans 20 amino acids. The V gene's germline CDR1 is SGHRS and CDR2 YFSETQ. The CDR3 protein is CASSTGTPGLAASSYNEQFF. The CDR3 bases are TGCGCCAGCAGCACCGGAACCCCGGGACTAGCGGCTAGCTCCTACAATGAGCAGTTCTTC. The full variable domain, completed using reference TRBV5-1 and TRBJ2-1, is KAGVTQTPRYLIKTRGQQVTLSCSPISGHRSVSWYQQTPGQGLQFLFEYFSETQRNKGNFPGRFSGRQFSNSRSEMNVSTLELGDSALYLCASSTGTPGLAASSYNEQFFGPGTRLTVL.

V and J are TRBV9 and TRBJ1-4; D unresolved. V gave up 0 bases and J gave up 0 bases, with 9 bases separating them. The CDR3 length is 16 residues. Germline values: CDR1 SGDLS, CDR2 YYNGEE. The CDR3, as DNA: TGTGCCAGCAGCGTAGTAGGGAGTGCAACTAATGAAAAACTGTTTTTT. Protein: CASSVVGSATNEKLFF.

The chain couples TRBV11-2 to TRBJ2-2, with a tentative D call TRBD2 (5 bases). The CDR3 runs to 14 residues. Trimming shortened V by 1 base and J by 5 bases, and 8 bases separated the two germline ends. Germline V lookup: CDR1 SGHAT, CDR2 FQNNGV. Here the CDR3 reads CASSLAGGTGELFF. For the CDR3, the DNA is TGTGCCAGCAGCTTAGCCGGCGGGACCGGGGAGCTGTTTTTT.

The chain joins TRBV5-1 to TRBJ2-7, with 7 bases aligning to TRBD2. Germline V gene data show CDR1 as SGHRS and CDR2 as YFSETQ. With V trimmed by 2 bases and J by 6 bases, 2 bases remained unmatched. This CDR3 region has 12 residues. The DNA for the CDR3 is TGCGCCAGCAGCTTCTCGGGGGGCGAGCAGTACTTC. Protein product: CASSFSGGEQYF.

This clone was picked up one time. In DNA form, the CDR3 reads TGTGCCAGTAGTATAGGCCCACAGGACCTGAACACTGAAGCTTTCTTT. Its protein is CASSIGPQDLNTEAFF. This rearrangement joins TRBV19 to TRBJ1-1; D might be TRBD1 (5 bases). The CDR3 has 16 amino acids. The germline V gene has CDR1 LNHDA and CDR2 SQIVND (reference sequence). Trimming stripped 1 base from V and 0 bases from J, with 12 bases between.

Of note for this clone: The sample contains more than one DNA sequence encoding this CDR3. The rearrangement joins TRBV19 to TRBJ1-5; D is unresolved. V gave up 1 base and J gave up 2 bases, with 6 bases separating them. This CDR3 is 14 amino acids long. Per germline, CDR1 LNHDA and CDR2 SQIVND (reference sequence). In DNA, the CDR3 is TGTGCCAGTAGTATAGGCCAGGGCAATCAGCCCCAGCATTTT. It codes for CASSIGQGNQPQHF.

This clone is a singleton in its sample. The CDR3 region has the DNA TGTGCCAGTAGCCCGGGATTGGTACAGAGAGTTATGAACACTGAAGCTTTCTTT. It codes for CASSPGLVQRVMNTEAFF. The chain has TRBV19 and TRBJ1-1; no reliable D call. Germline CDR1 is LNHDA and CDR2 is SQIVND (reference sequence). The CDR3 is 18 amino acids. Between the trimmed V and J ends, which lost 6 bases and 0 bases, there was a span of 23 bases. Complete variable domain (other parts from reference TRBV19 and TRBJ1-1): DGGITQSPKYLFRKEGQNVTLSCEQNLNHDAMYWYRQDPGQGLRLIYYSQIVNDFQKGDIAEGYSVSREKKESFPLTVTSAQKNPTAFYLCASSPGLVQRVMNTEAFFGQGTRLTVV.

V and J are TRBV5-6 and TRBJ1-5, with 8 nucleotides matching TRBD1. V was clipped by 3 bases and J by 6 bases; unmatched bases: 5. The germline V gene has CDR1 SGHDT and CDR2 YYEEEE. The CDR3 runs 14 residues. Here the CDR3 DNA reads TGTGCCAGCAGCTATACAGGGGGAGGTCAGCCCCAGCATTTT. Its translation: CASSYTGGGQPQHF.

The genes are TRBV20-1 and TRBJ2-3; 11 nucleotides agree with TRBD2. Germline-derived CDR1 and CDR2 are DFQATT and SNEGSKA (reference sequence). The CDR3 contains 14 residues. The V and J ends lost 3 bases and 7 bases, in that order; junction bases with no gene match: 6. The CDR3 protein is CSASALAGVNTQYF. The CDR3 DNA reads as TGCAGTGCTAGTGCACTAGCGGGAGTAAATACGCAGTATTTT.

This chain joins TRBV2 and TRBJ2-7; 9 bases agree with TRBD1. Germline V gene sequence: CDR1 SNHLY, CDR2 FYNNEI. The J segment lost 6 bases and the V segment lost 6 bases, leaving 6 bases of the junction unmatched. The CDR3 covers 13 residues. The CDR3 DNA follows: TGTGCCAGCAGCGCCGGGACAGGGCTCGAGCAGTACTTC. Encoded protein: CASSAGTGLEQYF.

The rearrangement joins TRBV10-3 to TRBJ2-6, with a weak D call TRBD1 (6 bases). This CDR3 is 19 amino acids long. Germline lookup yields CDR1 ENHRY and CDR2 SYGVKD. Trimming removed 3 bases from V and 0 bases from J, with 18 bases in between. The CDR3 loop reads CAISEVVGRGPSGANVLTF. The DNA of the CDR3 is TGTGCCATCAGTGAAGTGGTTGGCAGGGGACCCTCTGGGGCCAACGTCCTGACTTTC.

The chain links TRBV3-1 (or the pseudogene TRBV3-2) to TRBJ1-1, with TRBD1 matching 7 bases. The ends lost 2 bases at V and 2 bases at J; junction bases unmatched: 8. The length of the CDR3 is 16 residues. Germline CDR1 reads LGHDT; CDR2 reads YNNKEL (reference sequence). The CDR3 nucleotides read TGTGCCAGCAGCCAAATGACAGGGTCGGGAAACACTGAAGCTTTCTTT. Translation gives CASSQMTGSGNTEAFF.

The chain joins TRBV19 to TRBJ1-6, with TRBD1 matching 7 bases. The CDR3 is made up of 14 amino acids. Germline V gene lookup returns CDR1 LNHDA and CDR2 SQIVND (reference sequence). V trimming: 6 bases; J trimming: 10 bases; junction bases outside the gene matches: 9. The DNA for the CDR3 is TGTGCCAGTAGCGAGGGGGCAGGGAGATCACCCCTCCACTTT. As protein: CASSEGAGRSPLHF.

This chain connects TRBV19 to TRBJ1-2; 7 nucleotides agree with TRBD1. The V segment lost 3 bases and the J segment 8 bases; nucleotides outside the gene matches: 6. CDR3 length equals 13 residues. CDR1 LNHDA and CDR2 SQIVND come from the germline V gene (reference sequence). The CDR3 loop reads CASSMDRQGGYTF. The CDR3 DNA follows: TGTGCCAGTAGTATGGACCGACAGGGAGGCTACACCTTC.

This chain links TRBV28 with TRBJ2-2; a weak D match, TRBD2 (6 bases). Trimming removed 7 bases from V and 1 base from J, with 16 bases in between. This CDR3 spans 16 amino acids. Per germline, CDR1 MDHEN and CDR2 SYDVKM. This chain's CDR3 is CASTLPGLLNTGELFF. DNA for the CDR3: TGTGCCAGCACCCTACCGGGACTTCTGAACACCGGGGAGCTGTTTTTT.

The genes are TRBV7-3 and TRBJ2-7, with 8 bases aligning to TRBD1. Germline CDR1 SGHTA, CDR2 FQGTGA. The CDR3 runs to 13 residues. The trim removed 5 bases at V and 8 bases at J, leaving 8 bases unmatched. In nucleotides, the CDR3 is TGTGCCAGCAGCATCGAAGGGACAGGCAAGCAGTACTTC. It translates to CASSIEGTGKQYF.

This chain connects TRBV6-6 to TRBJ2-1; TRBD2 agrees at 9 bases. Per the germline V gene, CDR1 is MNHNY and CDR2 is SVGAGI (reference sequence). V was clipped by 5 bases and J by 7 bases; unmatched bases: 12. The length of the CDR3 is 16 residues. The CDR3 loop is CASSGLAGLAGNEQFF. The CDR3 DNA follows: TGTGCCAGCAGTGGCCTAGCGGGACTAGCAGGAAATGAGCAGTTCTTC.